Listed below are T cell receptor beta chains from one sample, sequenced in a study of graft-versus-host responses after intestinal transplantation. Only in-frame clones appear in the TCRdb table, and some are missing; sequencing was by immunoSEQ multiplex PCR. Of 12,000 to 15,000 clones in the sample, about 36% were seen once. The material was alloreactive CD4+ T cells from a mixed lymphocyte reaction culture, obtained before intestinal transplant. The receptor source for this set is a human patient who received an intestinal transplant. Each CDR3 is given with its conserved first and last residue. Each record gives: clone size, J gene, D gene, V gene, CDR3 protein, CDR3 DNA. The D gene is left open where the match is weak. Expanded clones are given a class, and other clones once, few, many or no size at all.

clone size: .
J gene: TRBJ1-2
D gene: TRBD1
V gene: TRBV6-1
CDR3 protein: CASSESLGTGNTNYGYTF
CDR3 DNA: TGTGCCAGCAGTGAATCCCTGGGGACAGGAAACACTAACTATGGCTACACCTTC

clone size: once
J gene: TRBJ1-2
D gene: .
V gene: TRBV18
CDR3 protein: CASSPLRQGDGYTF
CDR3 DNA: TGTGCCAGCTCACCACTTCGCCAGGGCGATGGCTACACCTTC

clone size: few
J gene: TRBJ1-6
D gene: TRBD1
V gene: TRBV5-1
CDR3 protein: CASSVGTANSYNSPLHF
CDR3 DNA: TGCGCCAGCAGCGTAGGGACAGCCAACTCCTATAATTCACCCCTCCACTTT

clone size: .
J gene: TRBJ2-7
D gene: .
V gene: TRBV18
CDR3 protein: CASSPASSDYEQYF
CDR3 DNA: TGTGCCAGCTCACCGGCTAGTTCTGACTACGAGCAGTACTTC

clone size: .
J gene: TRBJ2-7
D gene: TRBD1
V gene: TRBV10-2
CDR3 protein: CASSVQGDEQYF
CDR3 DNA: TGCGCCAGCAGTGTACAGGGGGACGAGCAGTACTTC

clone size: once
J gene: TRBJ1-2
D gene: .
V gene: TRBV6-6
CDR3 protein: CASSYSGQPYGYTF
CDR3 DNA: TGTGCCAGCAGCTACTCGGGGCAGCCGTATGGCTACACCTTC

clone size: .
J gene: TRBJ2-1
D gene: .
V gene: TRBV7-9
CDR3 protein: CASSSSSDEQFF
CDR3 DNA: TGTGCCAGCAGCAGCTCTAGTGATGAGCAGTTCTTC

clone size: medium-sized
J gene: TRBJ1-6
D gene: .
V gene: TRBV6-6
CDR3 protein: CASSYSGASNSPLHF
CDR3 DNA: TGTGCCAGCAGTTACTCTGGGGCTTCTAATTCACCCCTCCACTTT

clone size: .
J gene: TRBJ1-6
D gene: TRBD1
V gene: TRBV11-2
CDR3 protein: CASRATGINSPLHF
CDR3 DNA: TGTGCCAGCAGGGCGACAGGGATTAATTCACCCCTCCACTTT

clone size: once
J gene: TRBJ1-2
D gene: .
V gene: TRBV4-1
CDR3 protein: CASSQGAGVSYGYTF
CDR3 DNA: TGCGCCAGCAGCCAAGGGGCAGGCGTGTCCTATGGCTACACCTTC

clone size: .
J gene: TRBJ2-2
D gene: .
V gene: TRBV7-9
CDR3 protein: CASSFQFANTGELFF
CDR3 DNA: TGTGCCAGCAGCTTCCAGTTCGCGAACACCGGGGAGCTGTTTTTT